This T cell receptor (beta chain) appears in the sequencing data of a study of metastatic and nonmetastatic thyroid tumors. None of the patients had undergone any treatment ahead of thyroid surgery. This CDR3 is 13 amino acids long. V was trimmed by 8 bases and J by 0 bases, leaving 5 bases between them. Per the germline V gene, CDR1 is SGHTA and CDR2 is FQGNSA. With MiXCR, TCRdb reprocessed the PCR reads. The data contain 21,000 or so clones, approximately 20% of them seen just once; the ten biggest clones take up under 25%. This clone showed up many times. This TCR came from a male donor with papillary thyroid cancer or a benign thyroid nodule (not recorded which). Some clones in this sample may be carry-over from other donors' samples. The rearrangement links TRBV7-2 to TRBJ1-6; D not resolved. Sequencing was performed on blood. The CDR3: CASATSYNSPLHF. CDR3 nucleotide sequence: TGTGCCAGCGCAACCTCCTATAATTCACCCCTCCACTTT.